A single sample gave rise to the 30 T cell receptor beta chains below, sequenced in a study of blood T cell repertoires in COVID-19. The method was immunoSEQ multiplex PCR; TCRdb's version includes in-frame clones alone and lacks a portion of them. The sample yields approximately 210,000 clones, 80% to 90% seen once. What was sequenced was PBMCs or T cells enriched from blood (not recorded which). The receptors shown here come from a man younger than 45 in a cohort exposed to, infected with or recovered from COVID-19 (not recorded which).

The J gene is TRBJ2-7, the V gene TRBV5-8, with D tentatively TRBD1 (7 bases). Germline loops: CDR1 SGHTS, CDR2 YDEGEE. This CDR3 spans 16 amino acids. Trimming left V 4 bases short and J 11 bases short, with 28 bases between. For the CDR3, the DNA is TGTGCCAGCAGCGGCTCCTCCGGCAGGGGGGTTAAGAAAAAGTACTTC. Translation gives CASSGSSGRGVKKKYF.

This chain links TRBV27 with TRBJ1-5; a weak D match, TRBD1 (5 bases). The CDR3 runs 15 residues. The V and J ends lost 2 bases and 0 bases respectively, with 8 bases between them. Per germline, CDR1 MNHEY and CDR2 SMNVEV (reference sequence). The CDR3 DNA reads TGTGCCAGCAGTTTAAGCAGGGCTAGCAATCAGCCCCAGCATTTT. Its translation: CASSLSRASNQPQHF.

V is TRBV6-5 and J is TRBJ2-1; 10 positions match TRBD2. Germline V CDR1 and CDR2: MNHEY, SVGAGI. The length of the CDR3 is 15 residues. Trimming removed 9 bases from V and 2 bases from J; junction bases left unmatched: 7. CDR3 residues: CARMSGRVPYNEQFF. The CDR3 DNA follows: TGTGCCAGGATGAGCGGGAGGGTGCCCTACAATGAGCAGTTCTTC.

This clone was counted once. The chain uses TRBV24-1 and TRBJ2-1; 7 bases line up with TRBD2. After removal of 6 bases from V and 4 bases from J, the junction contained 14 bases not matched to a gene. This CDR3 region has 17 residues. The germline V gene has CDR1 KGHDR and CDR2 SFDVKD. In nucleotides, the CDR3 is TGTGCCACCAGTTTGGGGGGGATGGGGGAGAGTTACAATGAGCAGTTCTTC. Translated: CATSLGGMGESYNEQFF.

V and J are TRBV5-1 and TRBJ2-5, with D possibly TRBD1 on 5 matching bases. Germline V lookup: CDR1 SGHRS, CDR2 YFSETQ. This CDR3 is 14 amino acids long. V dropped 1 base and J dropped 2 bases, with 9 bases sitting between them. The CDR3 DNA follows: TGCGCCAGCAGCTTGTTTTACAGGCAAGAGACCCAGTACTTC. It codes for CASSLFYRQETQYF. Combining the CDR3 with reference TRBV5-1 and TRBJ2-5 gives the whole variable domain KAGVTQTPRYLIKTRGQQVTLSCSPISGHRSVSWYQQTPGQGLQFLFEYFSETQRNKGNFPGRFSGRQFSNSRSEMNVSTLELGDSALYLCASSLFYRQETQYFGPGTRLLVL.

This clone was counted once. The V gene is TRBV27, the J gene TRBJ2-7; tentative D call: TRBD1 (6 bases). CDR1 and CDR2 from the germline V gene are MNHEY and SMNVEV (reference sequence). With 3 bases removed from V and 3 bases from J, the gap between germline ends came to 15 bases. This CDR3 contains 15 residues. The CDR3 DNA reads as TGTGCCAGCAGTTTGTTTTTGGACAGAAACTACGAGCAGTACTTC. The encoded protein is CASSLFLDRNYEQYF.

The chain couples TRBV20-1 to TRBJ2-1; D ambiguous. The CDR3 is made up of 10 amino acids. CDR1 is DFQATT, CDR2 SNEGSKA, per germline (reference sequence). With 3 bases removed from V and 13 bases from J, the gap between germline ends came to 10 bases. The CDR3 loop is CSASSGEQFF. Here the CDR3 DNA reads TGCAGTGCTAGTTCGGGTGAACAGTTCTTC.

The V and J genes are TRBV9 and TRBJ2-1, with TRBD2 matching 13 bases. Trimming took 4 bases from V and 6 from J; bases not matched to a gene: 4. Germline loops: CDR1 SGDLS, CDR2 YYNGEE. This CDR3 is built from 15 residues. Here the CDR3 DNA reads TGTGCCAGCAGCAACCGACTAGCGGGAGGCAATGAGCAGTTCTTC. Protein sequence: CASSNRLAGGNEQFF.

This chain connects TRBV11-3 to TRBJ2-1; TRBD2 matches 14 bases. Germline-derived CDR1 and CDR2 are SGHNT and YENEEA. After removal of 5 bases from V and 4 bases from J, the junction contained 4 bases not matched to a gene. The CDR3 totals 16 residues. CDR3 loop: CASSTRLAGGYNEQFF. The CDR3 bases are TGTGCCAGCAGCACAAGACTAGCGGGAGGGTACAATGAGCAGTTCTTC. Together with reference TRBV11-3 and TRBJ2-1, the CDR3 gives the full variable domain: EAGVVQSPRYKIIEKKQPVAFWCNPISGHNTLYWYLQNLGQGPELLIRYENEEAVDDSQLPKDRFSAERLKGVDSTLKIQPAELGDSAVYLCASSTRLAGGYNEQFFGPGTRLTVL.

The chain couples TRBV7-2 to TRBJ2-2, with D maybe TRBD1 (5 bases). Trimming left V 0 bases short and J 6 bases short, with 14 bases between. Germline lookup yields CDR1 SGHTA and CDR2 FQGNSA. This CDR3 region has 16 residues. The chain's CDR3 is CASSLARALGPGELFF. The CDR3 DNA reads TGTGCCAGCAGCTTAGCCAGGGCCCTAGGCCCCGGGGAGCTGTTTTTT. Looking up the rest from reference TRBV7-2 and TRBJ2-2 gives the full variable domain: GAGVSQSPSNKVTEKGKDVELRCDPISGHTALYWYRQSLGQGLEFLIYFQGNSAPDKSGLPSDRFSAERTGGSVSTLTIQRTQQEDSAVYLCASSLARALGPGELFFGEGSRLTVL.

As DNA, the CDR3 is TGTGCCAGCAGCTTGGGACCGGGAAACAACTACGAGCAGTACTTC. Translated: CASSLGPGNNYEQYF. The chain is built from TRBV5-5 and TRBJ2-7; perhaps TRBD2 as D (5 bases). Germline V gives CDR1 SGHKS, CDR2 YYEKEE (reference sequence). V was shortened by 0 bases and J by 3 bases, with 13 bases between the two germline ends. The CDR3 runs 15 residues.

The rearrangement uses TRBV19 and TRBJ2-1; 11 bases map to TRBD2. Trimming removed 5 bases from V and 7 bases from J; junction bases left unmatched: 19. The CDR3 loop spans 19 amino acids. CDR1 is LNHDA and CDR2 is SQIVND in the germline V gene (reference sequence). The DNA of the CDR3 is TGTGCCAGTAGTCCACCCCGAGCTAGTGTTAGCGGGAGGGCAAATGAGCAGTTCTTC. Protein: CASSPPRASVSGRANEQFF.

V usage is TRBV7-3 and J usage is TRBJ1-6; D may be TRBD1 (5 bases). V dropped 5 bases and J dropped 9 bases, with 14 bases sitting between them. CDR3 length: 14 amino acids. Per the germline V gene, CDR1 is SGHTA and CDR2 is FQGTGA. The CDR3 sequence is CASSPGSPGSPLHF. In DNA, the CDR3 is TGTGCCAGCAGCCCAGGGTCCCCGGGTTCACCCCTCCACTTT.

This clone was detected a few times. DNA of the CDR3: TGTGCCAGTAGTAAGACCCAGACAGCTCCCCTCCACTTT. Translated, it gives CASSKTQTAPLHF. The V gene is TRBV19, the J gene TRBJ1-6; tentative D call: TRBD1 (5 bases). The germline V gene encodes CDR1 LNHDA and CDR2 SQIVND (reference sequence). CDR3 length equals 13 residues. The V gene lost 4 bases and the J gene lost 13 bases, with 14 bases spanning the gap.

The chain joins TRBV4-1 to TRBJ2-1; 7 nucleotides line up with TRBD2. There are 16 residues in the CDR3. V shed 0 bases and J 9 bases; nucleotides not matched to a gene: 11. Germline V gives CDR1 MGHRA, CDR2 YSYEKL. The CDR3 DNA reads TGCGCCAGCAGCCAAGAGGGGGACTATCCGATGGGTGAGCAGTTCTTC. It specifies CASSQEGDYPMGEQFF.

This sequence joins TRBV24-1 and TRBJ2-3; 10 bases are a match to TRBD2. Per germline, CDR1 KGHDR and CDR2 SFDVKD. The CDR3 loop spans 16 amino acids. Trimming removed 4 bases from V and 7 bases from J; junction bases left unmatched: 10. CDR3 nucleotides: TGTGCCACCAGTGAACGGCAACTAGCGGGGACAAATACGCAGTATTTT. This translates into CATSERQLAGTNTQYF.

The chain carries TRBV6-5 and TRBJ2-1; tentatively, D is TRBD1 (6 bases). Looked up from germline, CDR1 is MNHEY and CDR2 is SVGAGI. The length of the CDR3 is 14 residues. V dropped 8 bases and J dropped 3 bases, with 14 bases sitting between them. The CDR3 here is CASRDRPNYNEQFF. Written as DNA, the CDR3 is TGTGCCAGCCGAGACAGGCCCAACTACAATGAGCAGTTCTTC.

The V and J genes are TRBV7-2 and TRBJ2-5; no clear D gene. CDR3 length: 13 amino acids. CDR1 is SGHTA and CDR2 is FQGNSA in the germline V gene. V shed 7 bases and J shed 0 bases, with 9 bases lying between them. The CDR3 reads CASTDTNQETQYF. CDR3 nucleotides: TGTGCCAGCACCGACACAAACCAAGAGACCCAGTACTTC. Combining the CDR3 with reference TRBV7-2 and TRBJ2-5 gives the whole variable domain GAGVSQSPSNKVTEKGKDVELRCDPISGHTALYWYRQSLGQGLEFLIYFQGNSAPDKSGLPSDRFSAERTGGSVSTLTIQRTQQEDSAVYLCASTDTNQETQYFGPGTRLLVL.

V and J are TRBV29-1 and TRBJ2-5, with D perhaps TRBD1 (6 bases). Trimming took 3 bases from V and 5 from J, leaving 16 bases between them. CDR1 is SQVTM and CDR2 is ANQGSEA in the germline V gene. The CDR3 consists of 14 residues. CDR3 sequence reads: CSVDQTGSQETQYF. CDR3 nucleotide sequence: TGCAGCGTTGACCAGACAGGTTCCCAGGAGACCCAGTACTTC.

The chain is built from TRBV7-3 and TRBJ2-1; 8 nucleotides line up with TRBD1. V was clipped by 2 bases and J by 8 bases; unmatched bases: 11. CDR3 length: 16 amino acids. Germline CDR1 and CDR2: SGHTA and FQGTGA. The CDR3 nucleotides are TGTGCCAGCAGCTTATCCGGGACAGGACGGCTCGATGAGCAGTTCTTC. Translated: CASSLSGTGRLDEQFF.

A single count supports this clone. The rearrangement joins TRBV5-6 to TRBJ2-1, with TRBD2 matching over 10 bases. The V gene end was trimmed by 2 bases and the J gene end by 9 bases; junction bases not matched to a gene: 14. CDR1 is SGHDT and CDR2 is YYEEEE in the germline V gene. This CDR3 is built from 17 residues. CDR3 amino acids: CASSFGVGASGSFEQFF. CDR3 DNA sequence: TGTGCCAGCAGCTTCGGCGTGGGAGCTAGCGGGAGCTTTGAGCAGTTCTTC.

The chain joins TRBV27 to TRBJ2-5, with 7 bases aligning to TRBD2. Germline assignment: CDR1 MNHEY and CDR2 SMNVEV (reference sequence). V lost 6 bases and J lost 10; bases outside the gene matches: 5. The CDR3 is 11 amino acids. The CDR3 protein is CASRGGSNQYF. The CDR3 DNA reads TGTGCCAGCAGAGGCGGGAGTAACCAGTACTTC.

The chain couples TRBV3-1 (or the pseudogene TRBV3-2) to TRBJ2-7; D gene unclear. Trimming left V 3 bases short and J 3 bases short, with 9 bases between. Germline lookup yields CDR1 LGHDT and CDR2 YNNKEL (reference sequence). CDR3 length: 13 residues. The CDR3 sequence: CASSHGLIYEQYF. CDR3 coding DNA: TGTGCCAGCAGCCACGGTCTGATCTACGAGCAGTACTTC.

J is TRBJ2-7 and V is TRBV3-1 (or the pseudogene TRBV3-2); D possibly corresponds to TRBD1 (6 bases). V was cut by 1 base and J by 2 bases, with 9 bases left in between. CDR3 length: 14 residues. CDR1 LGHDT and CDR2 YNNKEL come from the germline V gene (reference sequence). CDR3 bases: TGTGCCAGCAGCCAAGTGGACAGCCCCTACGAGCAGTACTTC. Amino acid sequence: CASSQVDSPYEQYF.

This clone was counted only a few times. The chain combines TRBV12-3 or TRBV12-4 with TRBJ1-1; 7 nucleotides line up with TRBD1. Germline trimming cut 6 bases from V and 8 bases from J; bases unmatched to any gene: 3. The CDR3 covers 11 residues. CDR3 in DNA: TGTGCCAGCAGCTCGACAGGGGAAGCTTTCTTT. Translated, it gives CASSSTGEAFF.

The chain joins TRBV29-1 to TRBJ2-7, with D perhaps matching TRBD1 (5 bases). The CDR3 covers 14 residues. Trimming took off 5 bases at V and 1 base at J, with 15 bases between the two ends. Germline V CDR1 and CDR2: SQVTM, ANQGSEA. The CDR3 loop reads CSVRTQGSSYEQYF. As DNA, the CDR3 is TGCAGCGTTAGGACCCAGGGTAGTTCCTACGAGCAGTACTTC.

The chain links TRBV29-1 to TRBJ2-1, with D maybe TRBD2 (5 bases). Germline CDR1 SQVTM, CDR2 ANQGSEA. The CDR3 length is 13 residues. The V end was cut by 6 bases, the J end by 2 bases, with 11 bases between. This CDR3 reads CSVNRETYNEQFF. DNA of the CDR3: TGCAGCGTGAATAGGGAGACCTACAATGAGCAGTTCTTC.

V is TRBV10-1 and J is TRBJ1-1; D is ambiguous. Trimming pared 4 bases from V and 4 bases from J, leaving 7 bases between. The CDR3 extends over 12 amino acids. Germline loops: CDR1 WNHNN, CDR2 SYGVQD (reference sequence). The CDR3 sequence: CASSGGSTEAFF. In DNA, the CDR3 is TGCGCCAGCAGTGGCGGATCCACTGAAGCTTTCTTT.

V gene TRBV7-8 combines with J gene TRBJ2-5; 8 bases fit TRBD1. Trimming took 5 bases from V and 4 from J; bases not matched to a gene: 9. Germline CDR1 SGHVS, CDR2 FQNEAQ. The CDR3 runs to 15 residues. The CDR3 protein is CASSEHRDRRETQYF. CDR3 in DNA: TGTGCCAGCAGCGAGCACCGGGACAGGAGAGAGACCCAGTACTTC.

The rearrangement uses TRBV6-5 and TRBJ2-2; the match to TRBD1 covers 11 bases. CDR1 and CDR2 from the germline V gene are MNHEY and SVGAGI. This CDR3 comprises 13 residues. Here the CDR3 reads CATGTGGTGELFF. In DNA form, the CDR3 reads TGTGCAACCGGGACAGGGGGTACCGGGGAGCTGTTTTTT.